This T cell receptor beta chain derives from a study of beta chain features in type 1 diabetes. About the research overall: Comparable age, gender and cell yields were observed in patients relative to healthy donors. The study examined about 110,000,000 sorted cells across all samples. Study results and caveats: People with Type 1 diabetes carried modestly yet significantly shorter TCRB CDR3s in all four CD4+ subsets.

The investigators reverse transcribed all of the isolated RNA, so they sequenced expressed TCRB transcripts. The assay was immunoSEQ multiplex PCR, and TCRdb's table has in-frame clones only and misses some. This table has roughly 700,000 clones, around 15% appearing once. Comments on this clone: The antigen remains undetermined.

Per donor, one heparinised blood draw averaged roughly 120 mL. Isolation of CD4+ naive, central memory, regulatory and stem cell-like memory cells was achieved by sorting via CD45RO/CCR7/CD25/CD127/CD95/CD27. This CDR3 has 12 residues. V lost 8 bases and J lost 0, with 8 bases in between. CDR1 is ENHRY, CDR2 SYGVKD, per germline. This sequence originates from a man between 18 and 35 years old with type 1 diabetes. Material: naive CD4+ T cells from blood. This chain joins TRBV10-3 and TRBJ2-7; D might be TRBD1 or TRBD2, each matching 5 bases. DNA for the CDR3: TGTGCCATCGGGACGGTCTCCTACGAGCAGTACTTC. Translation gives CAIGTVSYEQYF.